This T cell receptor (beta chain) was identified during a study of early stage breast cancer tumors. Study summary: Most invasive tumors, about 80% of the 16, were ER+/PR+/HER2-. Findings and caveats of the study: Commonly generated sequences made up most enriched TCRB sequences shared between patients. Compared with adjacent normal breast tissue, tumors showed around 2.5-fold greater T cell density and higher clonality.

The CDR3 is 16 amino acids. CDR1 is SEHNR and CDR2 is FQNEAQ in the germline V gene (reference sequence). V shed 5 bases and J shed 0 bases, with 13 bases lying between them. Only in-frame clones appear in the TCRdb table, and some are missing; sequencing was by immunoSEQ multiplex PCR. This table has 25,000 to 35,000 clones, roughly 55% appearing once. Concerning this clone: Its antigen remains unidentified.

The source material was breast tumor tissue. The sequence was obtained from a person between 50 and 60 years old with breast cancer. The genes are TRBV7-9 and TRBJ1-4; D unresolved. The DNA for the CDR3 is TGTGCCAGCAGCCTCCAAGCGAGTGCAACTAATGAAAAACTGTTTTTT. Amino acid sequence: CASSLQASATNEKLFF.